The 5 T cell receptor beta chains given below trace back to one sample, sequenced in a study of shared T cell receptors in the human thymus. Some clones are missing from TCRdb's copy, which holds only in-frame ones; the method was immunoSEQ multiplex PCR. The table lists some 640,000 clones, approximately 87% of them singletons. A further study also used this sample, focusing on human thymus T cells.

The sample consisted of thymocytes. Receptor source: a boy under three years old with a congenital heart defect.

The table lists this clone with a few counts. V gene TRBV7-7 combines with J gene TRBJ2-3; D gene ambiguous. Deletions cut 4 bases from V and 4 bases from J, with 6 bases between. The V gene's germline CDR1 is SSHAT and CDR2 FNYEAQ (reference sequence). The CDR3 loop spans 12 amino acids. This CDR3 reads CASSSSPDTQYF. As DNA, the CDR3 is TGTGCCAGCAGCTCTAGTCCAGATACGCAGTATTTT.

The chain recombines TRBV12-5 with TRBJ1-2; D not certain. This CDR3 is built from 15 residues. CDR1 and CDR2 from the germline V gene are LGHNT and FRNRAP. The V and J ends lost 5 bases and 6 bases respectively, with 19 bases between them. The CDR3 loop is CASGQLAPPWHGYTF. CDR3 in DNA: TGTGCTAGTGGTCAACTAGCTCCCCCCTGGCATGGCTACACCTTC.

This chain uses TRBV14 with TRBJ2-7; a weak D match, TRBD2 (6 bases). The CDR3 contains 14 residues. Germline CDR1 is SGHDN and CDR2 is FVKESK. V was pared by 4 bases and J by 7 bases, with 17 bases between. The CDR3 DNA reads TGTGCCAGCAGCCGGCGGAGGAGGGCCTGGGAGCAGTACTTC. It encodes CASSRRRRAWEQYF.

This clone was counted once. The chain is built from TRBV6-6 and TRBJ1-4; 8 bases are a match to TRBD1. The ends lost 5 bases at V and 2 bases at J; junction bases unmatched: 4. CDR1 is MNHNY and CDR2 is SVGAGI in the germline V gene (reference sequence). The CDR3 length is 15 residues. In DNA form, the CDR3 reads TGTGCCAGCAGTCAGGGGGCAAGGACTAATGAAAAACTGTTTTTT. Its translation is CASSQGARTNEKLFF.

V and J are TRBV27 and TRBJ1-6; possible D gene TRBD1, 6 bases. V lost 0 bases, J lost 7 bases, and 7 bases lay in between. CDR3 length: 14 amino acids. Germline assignment: CDR1 MNHEY and CDR2 SMNVEV (reference sequence). The CDR3 nucleotides are TGTGCCAGCAGTTTATCCAGGGGCAATTCACCCCTCCACTTT. Its translation is CASSLSRGNSPLHF.